A selection of T cell receptor beta chains follows, all from one sample in a study of T cell responses to AZD1222 COVID-19 vaccine. Method: immunoSEQ multiplex PCR; TCRdb's copy keeps in-frame clones and lacks some. The table has 95,000 to 100,000 clones, approximately 90% seen once; the top ten hold under 1.5%. The material was peripheral blood, obtained on day 0 of AZD1222 vaccination. The receptors here all came from an adult in good health. CDR3s include the opening cysteine and the closing phenylalanine or tryptophan.

cdr3_aa | v_call
CASSPSGDAYEQYF | TRBV28
CASSLEGHSGNTIYF | TRBV5-1
CASSQTRNQPQHF | TRBV12-3/TRBV12-4
CASSQGGLAGVEQFF | TRBV3-1/TRBV3-2
CASSSPSDGNTEAFF | TRBV6-5
CASSSWDSPGGYTF | TRBV7-9
CASSKLAYPDTQYF | TRBV6-5
CASSYPDRDGYTF | TRBV7-9
CSVGGANSGNTIYF | TRBV29-1
CASSPPRANTQYF | TRBV7-9
CASSDGAGGQETQYF | TRBV2
CASSSGTDATYEQYF | TRBV28
CASSLGDTTGELFF | TRBV5-4
CASTQGARNTEAFF | TRBV28
CASSLFKGAGDSPLHF | TRBV28
CASSQVYSGYYGYTF | TRBV3-1/TRBV3-2
CASSFLTPGQAIHEQYF | TRBV5-1
CASSLIQGIPGNTIYF | TRBV4-1
CASSPVGTGVHSPLHF | TRBV4-1
CASSFQGTGNYGYTF | TRBV5-1
CASRGRGSASGASTDTQYF | TRBV7-2
CASSLASSPLHF | TRBV5-6
CASTQGLSSTDTQYF | TRBV7-9
CASSPTGTDNYGYTF | TRBV7-3
CASSFGSSGANVLTF | TRBV3-1/TRBV3-2
CASSVGSASNQPQHF | TRBV9
CASSRAQYNSPLHF | TRBV19
CASSNLQGNSYEQYF | TRBV19
CAIKGGGNSPLHF | TRBV10-3
CASGNQPQHF | TRBV6-5
CAWSKGRRNEKLFF | TRBV30
CASSTGGYNSPLHF | TRBV19
CASSASGGQGEKLFF | TRBV19
CASSSRGRPGAFF | TRBV18
CASSLDTANYGYTF | TRBV5-1
CASSEYRQGETQYF | TRBV25-1
CASSLYRDTEAFF | TRBV12-3/TRBV12-4
CASHTSGADQPQHF | TRBV6-5
CASSYPGGVVNTEAFF | TRBV6-6
CASSLFGVGMRAYEQYF | TRBV27